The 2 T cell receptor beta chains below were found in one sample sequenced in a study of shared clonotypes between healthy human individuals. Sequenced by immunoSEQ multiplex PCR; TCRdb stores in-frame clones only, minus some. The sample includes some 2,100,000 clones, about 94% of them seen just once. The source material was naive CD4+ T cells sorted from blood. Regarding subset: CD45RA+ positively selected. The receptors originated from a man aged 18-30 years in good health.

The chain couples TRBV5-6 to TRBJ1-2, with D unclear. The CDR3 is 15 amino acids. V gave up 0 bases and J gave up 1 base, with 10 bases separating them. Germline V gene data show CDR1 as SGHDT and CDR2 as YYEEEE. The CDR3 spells CASSLARSLNYGYTF. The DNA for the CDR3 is TGTGCCAGCAGCTTGGCCCGCTCCCTTAACTATGGCTACACCTTC.

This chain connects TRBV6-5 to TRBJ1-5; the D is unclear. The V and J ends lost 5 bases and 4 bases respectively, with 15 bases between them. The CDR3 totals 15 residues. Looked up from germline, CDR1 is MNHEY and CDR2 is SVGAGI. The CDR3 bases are TGTGCCAGCAGTGGGTCAGTTTTAGGGAATCAGCCCCAGCATTTT. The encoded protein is CASSGSVLGNQPQHF.